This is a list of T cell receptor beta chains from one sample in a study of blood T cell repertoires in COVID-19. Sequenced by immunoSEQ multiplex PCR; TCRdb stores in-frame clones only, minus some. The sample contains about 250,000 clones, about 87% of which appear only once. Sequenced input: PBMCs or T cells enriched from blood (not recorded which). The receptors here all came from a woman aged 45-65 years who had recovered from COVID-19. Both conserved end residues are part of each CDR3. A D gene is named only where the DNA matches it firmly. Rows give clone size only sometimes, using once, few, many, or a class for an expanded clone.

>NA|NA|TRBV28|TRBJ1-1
CASSLGQMLMNTEAFF
TGTGCCAGCAGTTTGGGGCAGATGTTAATGAACACTGAAGCTTTCTTT
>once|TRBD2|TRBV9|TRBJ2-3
CASSVGSGRPTDTQYF
TGTGCCAGCAGCGTAGGTAGCGGGAGACCCACAGATACGCAGTATTTT
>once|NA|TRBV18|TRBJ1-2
CASSPNSNYGYTF
TGTGCCAGCTCACCGAACAGCAACTATGGCTACACCTTC
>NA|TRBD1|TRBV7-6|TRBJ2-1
CASSPPGTGYNEQFF
TGTGCCAGCAGCCCCCCCGGGACAGGATACAATGAGCAGTTCTTC
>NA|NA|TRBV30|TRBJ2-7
CAWKKRNSYEQYF
TGTGCCTGGAAGAAGCGGAACTCCTACGAGCAGTACTTC
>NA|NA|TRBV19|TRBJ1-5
CASSPDSLYSNQPQHF
TGTGCCAGTAGTCCGGACAGCCTCTATAGCAATCAGCCCCAGCATTTT
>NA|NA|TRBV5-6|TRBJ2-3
CASSLLSGEQDTQYF
TGTGCCAGCAGCTTGCTCTCAGGGGAACAAGATACGCAGTATTTT
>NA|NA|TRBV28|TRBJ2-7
CASSLGAYEQYF
TGTGCCAGCAGTCTGGGGGCTTACGAGCAGTACTTC
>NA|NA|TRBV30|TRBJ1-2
CAWSRVLYGYTF
TGTGCCTGGAGTCGGGTGCTCTATGGCTACACCTTC
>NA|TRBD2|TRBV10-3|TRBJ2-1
CAISDSLAGEGEQFF
TGTGCCATCAGTGATTCTCTAGCGGGAGAGGGTGAGCAGTTCTTC
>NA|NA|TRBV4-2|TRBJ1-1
CASSRTSSEAFF
TGTGCCAGCAGTAGGACTTCCTCTGAAGCTTTCTTT
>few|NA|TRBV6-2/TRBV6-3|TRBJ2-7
CATSSGEFYEQYF
TGTGCCACCAGCAGTGGTGAGTTCTACGAGCAGTACTTC
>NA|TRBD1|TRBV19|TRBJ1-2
CASKPRTGNYGYTF
TGTGCCAGTAAGCCCCGGACAGGGAACTATGGCTACACCTTC
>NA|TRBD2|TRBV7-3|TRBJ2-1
CASSPPSGRAAEQFF
TGTGCCAGCAGCCCTCCTAGCGGGAGGGCCGCTGAGCAGTTCTTC
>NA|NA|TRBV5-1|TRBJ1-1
CASSEGVNTEAFF
TGCGCCAGCAGCGAGGGGGTGAACACTGAAGCTTTCTTT
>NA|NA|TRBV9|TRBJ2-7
CASSVATGAYEQYF
TGTGCCAGCAGCGTAGCGACAGGAGCCTACGAGCAGTACTTC
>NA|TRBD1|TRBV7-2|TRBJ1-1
CASRVGQENTEAFF
TGTGCCAGCAGGGTGGGACAGGAAAACACTGAAGCTTTCTTT
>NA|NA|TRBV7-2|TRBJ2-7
CASSFAGGSYEQYF
TGTGCCAGCAGCTTTGCCGGGGGATCCTACGAGCAGTACTTC
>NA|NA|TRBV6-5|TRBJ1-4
CASRSATNEKLFF
TGTGCCAGCAGGAGTGCAACTAATGAAAAACTGTTTTTT
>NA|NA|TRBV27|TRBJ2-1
CASSFGGKGNEQFF
TGTGCCAGCAGTTTTGGGGGGAAAGGCAATGAGCAGTTCTTC
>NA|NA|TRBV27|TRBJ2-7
CASRIRAGEQYF
TGTGCCAGCAGAATCAGGGCAGGCGAGCAGTACTTC
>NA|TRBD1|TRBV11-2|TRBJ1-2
CASSPRQGAEDGYTF
TGTGCCAGCAGCCCCCGACAGGGGGCGGAGGATGGCTACACCTTC
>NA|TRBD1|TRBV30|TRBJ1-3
CAWDGQGSGNTIYF
TGTGCCTGGGATGGACAGGGGAGTGGAAACACCATATATTTT